The 15 T cell receptor beta chains given below trace back to one sample, sequenced in a study of T cell responses to AZD1222 COVID-19 vaccine (TCRdb year 2021). The time point label for this specimen denotes: baseline before first vaccination. The library was made by the immunoSEQ multiplex PCR assay. The source is immuneACCESS, and TCRdb retained only in-frame sequences with V and J called. Part of the clones is not carried over; for the studies checked, unresolved V genes explain less than half of this, and the remainder is unexplained. For this sample the table gives 100,000 to 150,000 clones, of which about 90% were detected only once. In total, the top ten clones hold roughly a tenth of the sample. The source material was peripheral blood, sampled on day 0 of AZD1222 vaccination. Receptors originate from an adult in good health.

The V call is TRBV11-1, the J call TRBJ1-6; possible D gene TRBD1, 5 bases. CDR3 size: 14 residues. In germline, CDR1 is SGHAT, CDR2 FQDESV (reference sequence). The ends were cut back, 7 bases at V and 8 bases at J, with 15 bases in the middle. The CDR3 loop is CASTTTGEYSPLHF. The DNA for the CDR3 is TGTGCCAGCACCACGACGGGGGAGTATTCACCCCTCCACTTT.

The table lists this clone with a few counts. The V and J genes are TRBV10-2 and TRBJ2-7, with 7 positions matching TRBD1. V lost 6 bases to trimming and J lost 2 bases; unmatched junction nucleotides: 4. The CDR3 sequence is 13 residues long. Germline-derived CDR1 and CDR2 are WSHSY and SAAADI. The DNA for the CDR3 is TGCGCCAGCAGACACAGGGGAACCTACGAGCAGTACTTC. It translates to CASRHRGTYEQYF.

The chain uses TRBV19 and TRBJ1-1, with TRBD1 as a possible D gene (5 bases). This CDR3 contains 16 residues. V lost 3 bases and J 2 bases, leaving 16 bases between the germline ends. The germline gives CDR1 LNHDA, CDR2 SQIVND (reference sequence). The CDR3 DNA is TGTGCCAGTAGTATCCAGTCGACGACAGTTAACACTGAAGCTTTCTTT. Residues: CASSIQSTTVNTEAFF.

The rearrangement links TRBV7-9 to TRBJ1-2; D gene ambiguous. This CDR3 contains 14 residues. V lost 1 base, J lost 0 bases, and 6 bases lay in between. Germline loops: CDR1 SEHNR, CDR2 FQNEAQ (reference sequence). The CDR3 sequence: CASSLVGANYGYTF. CDR3 sequence (DNA): TGTGCCAGCAGCTTAGTGGGTGCTAACTATGGCTACACCTTC. The entire variable domain, with the rest obtained from reference TRBV7-9 and TRBJ1-2, is as follows: DTGVSQNPRHKITKRGQNVTFRCDPISEHNRLYWYRQTLGQGPEFLTYFQNEAQLEKSRLLSDRFSAERPKGSFSTLEIQRTEQGDSAMYLCASSLVGANYGYTFGSGTRLTVV.

J is TRBJ2-1 and V is TRBV9; D is perhaps TRBD1 (6 bases). V shed 0 bases and J shed 4 bases, with 20 bases lying between them. The CDR3 runs to 18 residues. Germline CDR1 is SGDLS and CDR2 is YYNGEE. CDR3 sequence: CASSVGGMGARWYNEQFF. Written as DNA, the CDR3 is TGTGCCAGCAGCGTAGGAGGTATGGGGGCGAGGTGGTACAATGAGCAGTTCTTC.

The CDR3 sequence: CASRPTGGFYGYTF. For the CDR3, the DNA is TGTGCCAGCAGACCGACAGGGGGCTTTTATGGCTACACCTTC. The chain is built from TRBV6-5 and TRBJ1-2; 10 bases are a match to TRBD1. Germline CDR1 MNHEY, CDR2 SVGAGI. CDR3 length: 14 amino acids. V lost 6 bases to trimming and J lost 5 bases; unmatched junction nucleotides: 6.

This rearrangement joins TRBV11-1 to TRBJ2-1, with 10 bases lining up with TRBD1. The CDR3 sequence is 15 residues long. Germline values: CDR1 SGHAT, CDR2 FQDESV (reference sequence). Unmatched junction bases numbered 5, after V lost 3 bases and J lost 6 bases. CDR3 DNA: TGTGCCAGCAGCTTCCCCGGGACAGGGGTCAATGAGCAGTTCTTC. Its translation is CASSFPGTGVNEQFF.

The rearrangement links TRBV10-3 to TRBJ2-1; 11 nucleotides agree with TRBD2. J gave up 5 bases and V 4 bases, and 1 base lay outside the gene matches. This CDR3 has 14 residues. Germline V gene data show CDR1 as ENHRY and CDR2 as SYGVKD. CDR3 loop: CAISASGGHNEQFF. CDR3 sequence (DNA): TGTGCCATCAGTGCTAGCGGGGGGCACAATGAGCAGTTCTTC.

The J gene is TRBJ2-7, the V gene TRBV7-9, with 7 bases aligning to TRBD2. The length of the CDR3 is 15 residues. Trimming removed 0 bases from V and 5 bases from J; junction bases left unmatched: 7. The germline V gene has CDR1 SEHNR and CDR2 FQNEAQ (reference sequence). In DNA, the CDR3 is TGTGCCAGCAGCTTAGCCGGCGGGAGAACAAACGAGCAGTACTTC. This translates into CASSLAGGRTNEQYF.

The J gene is TRBJ1-1, the V gene TRBV18, with 8 bases that match TRBD1. The trim removed 2 bases at V and 8 bases at J, leaving 4 bases unmatched. This CDR3 has 13 residues. Germline assignment: CDR1 KGHSH and CDR2 LQKENI. CDR3 nucleotides: TGTGCCAGCTCACCAGGGGACAGGCGAGAAGCTTTCTTT. Residues: CASSPGDRREAFF.

This clone was detected only once. V gene TRBV7-3 combines with J gene TRBJ1-1; D is uncertain. The V and J ends lost 5 bases and 2 bases respectively, with 9 bases between them. The germline CDR1 and CDR2 sequences are SGHTA and FQGTGA. This CDR3 comprises 13 residues. The CDR3 coding sequence is TGTGCCAGCAGCGTGACCGGTAACACTGAAGCTTTCTTT. Protein: CASSVTGNTEAFF.

The chain recombines TRBV5-1 with TRBJ2-1; 11 positions match TRBD2. The CDR3 is 15 amino acids. Germline V gives CDR1 SGHRS, CDR2 YFSETQ. Losses at the gene ends were 4 bases for V and 2 bases for J; bases not matched to a gene: 2. The CDR3 DNA sequence: TGCGCCAGCAGCCTTAGCGGGGGGGCCTACAATGAGCAGTTCTTC. This translates into CASSLSGGAYNEQFF. The variable domain in full, completed from reference TRBV5-1 and TRBJ2-1, reads KAGVTQTPRYLIKTRGQQVTLSCSPISGHRSVSWYQQTPGQGLQFLFEYFSETQRNKGNFPGRFSGRQFSNSRSEMNVSTLELGDSALYLCASSLSGGAYNEQFFGPGTRLTVL.

This chain links TRBV11-2 with TRBJ2-7; 9 bases match TRBD2. J lost 3 bases, V lost 5 bases, and 8 bases had no gene match. The germline V gene encodes CDR1 SGHAT and CDR2 FQNNGV. This CDR3 spans 15 amino acids. CDR3 sequence reads: CASSKTSSGVYEQYF. CDR3 in DNA: TGTGCCAGCAGCAAGACCTCTAGCGGGGTCTACGAGCAGTACTTC. Complete variable domain (other parts from reference TRBV11-2 and TRBJ2-7): EAGVAQSPRYKIIEKRQSVAFWCNPISGHATLYWYQQILGQGPKLLIQFQNNGVVDDSQLPKDRFSAERLKGVDSTLKIQPAKLEDSAVYLCASSKTSSGVYEQYFGPGTRLTVT.

The chain has TRBV27 and TRBJ2-7; 10 bases are shared with TRBD2. Looked up from germline, CDR1 is MNHEY and CDR2 is SMNVEV (reference sequence). The CDR3 contains 14 residues. The J segment lost 4 bases and the V segment lost 5 bases, leaving 5 bases of the junction unmatched. The CDR3 region has the DNA TGTGCCAGCAGTGTGGGACTAGCGTATTACGAGCAGTACTTC. Translation gives CASSVGLAYYEQYF.

This chain links TRBV19 with TRBJ1-3; maybe TRBD1 (5 bases). Germline CDR1 reads LNHDA; CDR2 reads SQIVND (reference sequence). Trimming took off 5 bases at V and 0 bases at J, with 14 bases between the two ends. This CDR3 comprises 16 residues. Written as DNA, the CDR3 is TGTGCCAGTAGTCCCGAAGTGGGGGGCTCTGGAAACACCATATATTTT. Translating it yields CASSPEVGGSGNTIYF.